This entry lists 19 T cell receptor beta chains sequenced from one sample in a study of T cell repertoires in cytomegalovirus infection. MiXCR, applied by TCRdb to the reads, yields one record per CDR3 protein. Here the sample spans a few hundred thousand distinct CDR3 sequences, roughly a sixth being singletons. Sequencing was performed on PBMCs. The receptors originated from a human donor in good health (CMV status not recorded). Some clones in this sample may be carry-over from other donors' samples.

This clonotype was counted a few times. The chain employs TRBV5-1 and TRBJ2-3, with 9 positions matching TRBD1. Losses at the gene ends were 7 bases for V and 7 bases for J; bases not matched to a gene: 7. Germline lookup yields CDR1 SGHRS and CDR2 YFSETQ. This CDR3 spans 13 amino acids. The CDR3 region has the DNA TGCGCCAGCTGGACAGGGGAGACCAATACGCAGTATTTT. This sequence encodes CASWTGETNTQYF.

The chain has TRBV4-3 and TRBJ2-1; tentatively, D is TRBD1 (6 bases). Trimming took off 0 bases at V and 7 bases at J, with 13 bases between the two ends. CDR1 is LGHNA, CDR2 YSLEER, per germline. The CDR3 is 15 amino acids. The CDR3 region is CASSQEKQGWNEQFF. CDR3 DNA: TGCGCCAGCAGCCAAGAAAAACAGGGCTGGAATGAGCAGTTCTTC.

Many counts were recorded for this clonotype. The chain joins TRBV7-6 to TRBJ2-7; 7 bases agree with TRBD2. The CDR3 extends over 15 amino acids. Losses at the gene ends were 2 bases for V and 2 bases for J; bases not matched to a gene: 6. Germline CDR1 SGHVS, CDR2 FNYEAQ. The CDR3 reads CASSLYSGLTYEQYF. DNA of the CDR3: TGTGCCAGCAGCTTATATAGCGGGTTAACCTACGAGCAGTACTTC. Drawing the rest from reference TRBV7-6 and TRBJ2-7, the complete variable domain is GAGVSQSPRYKVTKRGQDVALRCDPISGHVSLYWYRQALGQGPEFLTYFNYEAQQDKSGLPNDRFSAERPEGSISTLTIQRTEQRDSAMYRCASSLYSGLTYEQYFGPGTRLTVT.

This clonotype was picked up many times. V usage is TRBV7-6 and J usage is TRBJ2-2; TRBD2 agrees at 7 bases. Germline CDR1 and CDR2: SGHVS and FNYEAQ. There are 15 residues in the CDR3. After removal of 5 bases from V and 6 bases from J, the junction contained 9 bases not matched to a gene. The CDR3 loop is CASSQRGPEAGELFF. DNA of the CDR3: TGTGCCAGCAGCCAGCGGGGACCCGAGGCCGGGGAGCTGTTTTTT.

The sample holds a few counts of this clonotype. The rearrangement joins TRBV6-6 to TRBJ2-1; no reliable D call. Germline V gene lookup returns CDR1 MNHNY and CDR2 SVGAGI (reference sequence). Trimming cost V 2 bases and J 9 bases, with 17 bases left between them. The CDR3 is 15 amino acids. DNA of the CDR3: TGTGCCAGCAGTTACGGCCCGGTTAGTTCCGGTGAGCAGTTCTTC. Protein product: CASSYGPVSSGEQFF.

CDR3 protein: CASSFYGADTEAFF. The CDR3 DNA reads as TGTGCCAGCAGCTTCTACGGGGCCGACACTGAAGCTTTCTTT. This chain links TRBV7-2 with TRBJ1-1; weak D call: TRBD1 (5 bases). The CDR3 has 14 amino acids. The ends were cut back, 3 bases at V and 3 bases at J, with 11 bases in the middle. CDR1 SGHTA and CDR2 FQGNSA come from the germline V gene.

The genes are TRBV28 and TRBJ2-7; TRBD2 matches 7 bases. The CDR3 runs to 15 residues. The germline V gene encodes CDR1 MDHEN and CDR2 SYDVKM. Trimming at V came to 9 bases and at J to 4 bases, leaving 15 bases not matched to a gene. CDR3 DNA: TGTGCCAGTCGACCGGGCGGGGGTTCCCCGTACGAGCAGTACTTC. It encodes CASRPGGGSPYEQYF.

The V call is TRBV6-6, the J call TRBJ2-1; the D call may be TRBD1 or TRBD2 (6 bases each). The CDR3 runs to 15 residues. Germline CDR1 is MNHNY and CDR2 is SVGAGI (reference sequence). V lost 7 bases and J 2 bases, leaving 15 bases between the germline ends. The CDR3 DNA reads as TGTGCCAGCAACCTGGAAGGGGGGCCCTACAATGAGCAGTTCTTC. Translated, it gives CASNLEGGPYNEQFF.

The chain joins TRBV19 to TRBJ2-5, with 7 bases lining up with TRBD2. The length of the CDR3 is 15 residues. V lost 2 bases to trimming and J lost 2 bases; unmatched junction nucleotides: 5. CDR1 and CDR2 from the germline V gene are LNHDA and SQIVND (reference sequence). The chain's CDR3 is CASSIREGRQETQYF. CDR3 DNA: TGTGCCAGTAGTATAAGGGAGGGACGGCAAGAGACCCAGTACTTC.

This chain connects TRBV7-2 to TRBJ2-7; no firm D call. This CDR3 has 16 amino acids. Between the trimmed V and J ends, which lost 2 bases and 2 bases, there was a span of 16 bases. CDR1 is SGHTA and CDR2 is FQGNSA in the germline V gene. The CDR3 here is CASSLQTRNPAYEQYF. The CDR3 DNA reads TGTGCCAGCAGCTTACAAACAAGGAACCCCGCCTACGAGCAGTACTTC.

There are many counts of this clonotype. The rearrangement joins TRBV19 to TRBJ2-1; TRBD1 aligns across 8 bases. This CDR3 is 13 amino acids long. Germline V CDR1 and CDR2: LNHDA, SQIVND (reference sequence). V shed 3 bases, J shed 10 bases, and the junction held 5 bases outside the gene matches. The CDR3 loop reads CASSMDRVAEQFF. In DNA, the CDR3 is TGTGCCAGTAGTATGGACAGGGTGGCGGAGCAGTTCTTC.

This chain uses TRBV4-2 with TRBJ1-1, with D maybe TRBD1 (5 bases). Germline CDR1 is LGHNA and CDR2 is YNFKEQ. The CDR3 length is 15 residues. Trimming pared 2 bases from V and 2 bases from J, leaving 12 bases between. Here the CDR3 DNA reads TGTGCCAGCAGCCAAATGACAGACCAAAACACTGAAGCTTTCTTT. This codes for CASSQMTDQNTEAFF.

This clonotype was seen only a few times. The V gene is TRBV6-6, the J gene TRBJ2-5, with 8 bases lining up with TRBD1. This CDR3 comprises 16 residues. Germline loops: CDR1 MNHNY, CDR2 SVGAGI (reference sequence). V shed 7 bases, J shed 3 bases, and the junction held 13 bases outside the gene matches. Here the CDR3 reads CASTPLRTGPKETQYF. DNA for the CDR3: TGTGCCAGCACCCCCCTCCGGACAGGGCCCAAAGAGACCCAGTACTTC.

Comments on this clonotype: This may be a read error, as it is one base from a much larger clone. The chain employs TRBV28 and TRBJ1-1; no definite D call. The CDR3 runs 13 residues. Trimming cost V 3 bases and J 7 bases, with 12 bases left between them. CDR1 is MDHEN, CDR2 SYDVKM, per germline. CDR3 DNA: TGTGCCAGCAGTTTGGTGGACGCGGGTGAAGCTTTCTTT. Its protein product is CASSLVDAGEAFF.

In this sample, this clonotype turned up a few times. The J gene is TRBJ2-1, the V gene TRBV28; tentative D call: TRBD1 (5 bases). The CDR3 loop spans 16 amino acids. The germline V gene encodes CDR1 MDHEN and CDR2 SYDVKM. V lost 4 bases and J 0 bases, leaving 13 bases between the germline ends. CDR3 sequence: CASSSSGLSSYNEQFF. DNA of the CDR3: TGTGCCAGCAGTTCATCAGGGTTAAGCTCCTACAATGAGCAGTTCTTC.

The chain is built from TRBV20-1 and TRBJ1-1, with D perhaps matching TRBD1 (6 bases). Germline V gene sequence: CDR1 DFQATT, CDR2 SNEGSKA (reference sequence). V was pared by 1 base and J by 3 bases, with 12 bases between. This CDR3 comprises 14 residues. CDR3 sequence reads: CSARAEQGHTEAFF. CDR3 bases: TGCAGTGCTAGAGCGGAGCAGGGGCACACTGAAGCTTTCTTT.

This clonotype came up many times. The genes are TRBV7-9 and TRBJ2-7; D is possibly TRBD2 (6 bases). The CDR3 covers 16 residues. The germline V gene has CDR1 SEHNR and CDR2 FQNEAQ (reference sequence). Trimming cost V 1 base and J 2 bases, with 15 bases left between them. CDR3 residues: CASSLGWRGLTYEQYF. CDR3 sequence (DNA): TGTGCCAGCAGCTTAGGGTGGCGGGGACTTACCTACGAGCAGTACTTC.

This clonotype was seen more than once but under ten times. This chain joins TRBV3-1 and TRBJ2-6, with unresolved D. This CDR3 contains 17 residues. V gave up 4 bases and J gave up 0 bases, with 13 bases separating them. The germline CDR1 and CDR2 sequences are LGHDT and YNNKEL (reference sequence). CDR3 DNA sequence: TGTGCCAGCAGCCCAACAATCGGATACTCTGGGGCCAACGTCCTGACTTTC. Encoded protein: CASSPTIGYSGANVLTF.

This chain connects TRBV27 to TRBJ1-1; 8 bases are shared with TRBD1. The CDR3 loop spans 14 amino acids. J was trimmed by 4 bases and V by 6 bases; bases with no gene match: 7. Germline V lookup: CDR1 MNHEY, CDR2 SMNVEV (reference sequence). This CDR3 is CASSMGQVPTEAFF. In nucleotides, the CDR3 is TGTGCCAGCAGCATGGGACAGGTTCCCACTGAAGCTTTCTTT.